This T cell receptor (beta chain) is from a study of blood T cell repertoires in COVID-19. Across the whole study: Donors in the United States, Italy and Spain gave samples during acute or convalescent COVID-19. Sample material is recorded as cDNA or gDNA derived from T cells, B-cell-depleted T cells, or PBMCs.

Per the original data handling: Amplification of reference gene primers provided the estimated nucleated cell counts. This table comes from immunoSEQ multiplex PCR, and its TCRdb copy is limited to in-frame clones, with some not included. That table furnishes V, J and clone size, whereas the DNA furnished D and trimming. The data show about 190,000 clones, 80% to 90% seen once. The CDR3 length is 14 residues. Between the trimmed V and J ends, which lost 6 bases and 3 bases, there was a span of 11 bases. Germline values: CDR1 MNHEY, CDR2 SVGAGI. This chain joins TRBV6-5 and TRBJ2-2; tentative D call: TRBD2 (6 bases). This sequence originates from a man younger than 45 with acute or convalescent COVID-19. The sequencing input was peripheral blood. CDR3 in amino acids: CASRARGDTGELFF. The CDR3, as DNA: TGTGCCAGCAGGGCCCGCGGGGACACCGGGGAGCTGTTTTTT.